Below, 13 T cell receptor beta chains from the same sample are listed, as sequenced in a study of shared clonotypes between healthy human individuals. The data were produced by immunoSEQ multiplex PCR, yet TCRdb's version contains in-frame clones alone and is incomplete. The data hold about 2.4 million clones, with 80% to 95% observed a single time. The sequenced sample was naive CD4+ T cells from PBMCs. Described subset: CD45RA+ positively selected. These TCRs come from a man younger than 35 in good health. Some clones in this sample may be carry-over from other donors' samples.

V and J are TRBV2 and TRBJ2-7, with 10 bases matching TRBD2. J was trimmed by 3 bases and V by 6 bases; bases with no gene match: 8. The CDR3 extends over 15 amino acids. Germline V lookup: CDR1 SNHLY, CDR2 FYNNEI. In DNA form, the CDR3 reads TGTGCCAGCAGACCCCTAGCGGGAGACCTCTACGAGCAGTACTTC. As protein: CASRPLAGDLYEQYF.

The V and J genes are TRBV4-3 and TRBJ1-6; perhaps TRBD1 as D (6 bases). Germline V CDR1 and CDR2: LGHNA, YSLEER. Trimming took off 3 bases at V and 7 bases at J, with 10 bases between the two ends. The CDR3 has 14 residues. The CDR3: CASSHPGGNSPLHF. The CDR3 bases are TGCGCCAGCAGCCACCCCGGGGGCAATTCACCCCTCCACTTT.

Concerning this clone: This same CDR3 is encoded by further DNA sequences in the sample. The DNA for the CDR3 is TGTGCCAGCAGCTTAGTTGGGGCTGGAAACACCATATATTTT. This translates into CASSLVGAGNTIYF. The V call is TRBV11-2, the J call TRBJ1-3; D ambiguous. Trimming removed 1 base at V and 2 bases at J, with 6 bases between. Germline loops: CDR1 SGHAT, CDR2 FQNNGV. The CDR3 has 14 residues.

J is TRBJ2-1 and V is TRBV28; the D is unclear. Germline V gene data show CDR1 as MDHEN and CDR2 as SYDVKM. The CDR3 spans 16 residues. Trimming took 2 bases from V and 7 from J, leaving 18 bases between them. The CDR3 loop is CASSLVYNTPTNEQFF. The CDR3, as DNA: TGTGCCAGCAGTTTAGTCTACAACACCCCTACGAATGAGCAGTTCTTC.

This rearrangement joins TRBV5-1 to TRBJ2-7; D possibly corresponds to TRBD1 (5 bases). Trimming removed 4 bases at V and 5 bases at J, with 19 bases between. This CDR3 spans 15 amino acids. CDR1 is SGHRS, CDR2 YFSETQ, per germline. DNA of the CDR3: TGCGCCAGCAGCCCTCCTCAGGCAGGGCCCAACGAGCAGTACTTC. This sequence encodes CASSPPQAGPNEQYF.

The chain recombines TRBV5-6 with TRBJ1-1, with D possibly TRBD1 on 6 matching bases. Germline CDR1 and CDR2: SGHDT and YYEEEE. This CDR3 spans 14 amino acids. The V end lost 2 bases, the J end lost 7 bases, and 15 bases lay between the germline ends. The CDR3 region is CASSFLAGDNEAFF. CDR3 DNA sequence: TGTGCCAGCAGCTTCTTAGCAGGGGATAATGAAGCTTTCTTT. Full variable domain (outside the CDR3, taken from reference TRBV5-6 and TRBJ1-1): DAGVTQSPTHLIKTRGQQVTLRCSPKSGHDTVSWYQQALGQGPQFIFQYYEEEERQRGNFPDRFSGHQFPNYSSELNVNALLLGDSALYLCASSFLAGDNEAFFGQGTRLTVV.

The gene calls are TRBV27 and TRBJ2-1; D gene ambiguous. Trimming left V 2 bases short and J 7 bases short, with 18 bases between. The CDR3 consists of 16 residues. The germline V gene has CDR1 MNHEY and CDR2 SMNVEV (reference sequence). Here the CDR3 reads CASSLNGPATVNEQFF. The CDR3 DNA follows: TGTGCCAGCAGTTTAAACGGCCCCGCGACCGTGAATGAGCAGTTCTTC.

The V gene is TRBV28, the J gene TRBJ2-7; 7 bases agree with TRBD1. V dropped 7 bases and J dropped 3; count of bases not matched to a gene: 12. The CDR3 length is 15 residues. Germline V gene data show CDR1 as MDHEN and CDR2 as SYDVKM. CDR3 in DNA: TGTGCCAGCATCTCCCCAGGGGGACAGCTCTACGAGCAGTACTTC. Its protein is CASISPGGQLYEQYF.

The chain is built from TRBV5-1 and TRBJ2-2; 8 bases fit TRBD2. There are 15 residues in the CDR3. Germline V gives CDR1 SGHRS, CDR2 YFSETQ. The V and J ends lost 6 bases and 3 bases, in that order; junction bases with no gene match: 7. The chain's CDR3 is CASTRTSPDTGELFF. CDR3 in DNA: TGCGCCAGCACCCGGACTAGCCCAGACACCGGGGAGCTGTTTTTT.

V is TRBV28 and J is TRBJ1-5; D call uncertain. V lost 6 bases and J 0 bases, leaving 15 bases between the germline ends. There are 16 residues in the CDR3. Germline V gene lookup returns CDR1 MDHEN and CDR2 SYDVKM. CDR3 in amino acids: CASSPGSGNSNQPQHF. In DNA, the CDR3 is TGTGCCAGCAGCCCGGGGTCGGGTAATAGCAATCAGCCCCAGCATTTT.

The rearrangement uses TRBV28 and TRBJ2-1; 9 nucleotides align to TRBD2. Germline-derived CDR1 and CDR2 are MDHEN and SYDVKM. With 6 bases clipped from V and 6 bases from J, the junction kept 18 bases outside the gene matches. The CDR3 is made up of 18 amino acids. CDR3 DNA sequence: TGTGCCAGCAGCCCTCTCGGGCGCGGGAGGGGAGTAAGCAATGAGCAGTTCTTC. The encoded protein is CASSPLGRGRGVSNEQFF.

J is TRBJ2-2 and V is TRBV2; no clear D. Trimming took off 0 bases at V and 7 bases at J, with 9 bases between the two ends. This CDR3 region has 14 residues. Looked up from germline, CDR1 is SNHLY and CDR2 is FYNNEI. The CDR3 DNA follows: TGTGCCAGCAGTGAAGCGCTTAAGGGCGGGGAGCTGTTTTTT. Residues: CASSEALKGGELFF.

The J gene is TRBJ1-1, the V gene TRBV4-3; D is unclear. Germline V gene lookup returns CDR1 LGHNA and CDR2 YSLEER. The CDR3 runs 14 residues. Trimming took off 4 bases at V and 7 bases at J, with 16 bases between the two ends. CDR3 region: CASSPFSPTDEAFF. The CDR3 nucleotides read TGCGCCAGCAGCCCTTTTTCCCCCACGGATGAAGCTTTCTTT.